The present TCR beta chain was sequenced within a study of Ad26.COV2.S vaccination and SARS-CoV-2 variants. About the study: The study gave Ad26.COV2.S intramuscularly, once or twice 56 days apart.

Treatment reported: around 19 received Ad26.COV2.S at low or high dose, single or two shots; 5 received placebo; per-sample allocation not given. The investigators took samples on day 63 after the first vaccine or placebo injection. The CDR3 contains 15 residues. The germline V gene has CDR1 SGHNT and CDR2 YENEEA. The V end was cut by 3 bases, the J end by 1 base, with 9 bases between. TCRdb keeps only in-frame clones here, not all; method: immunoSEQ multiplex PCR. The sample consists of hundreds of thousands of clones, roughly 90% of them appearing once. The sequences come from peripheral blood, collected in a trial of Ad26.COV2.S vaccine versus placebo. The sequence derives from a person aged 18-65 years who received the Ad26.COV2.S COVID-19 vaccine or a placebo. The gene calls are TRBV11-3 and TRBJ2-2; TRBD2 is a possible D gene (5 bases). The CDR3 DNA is TGTGCCAGCAGCTTCGGACTCATGAACACCGGGGAGCTGTTTTTT. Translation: CASSFGLMNTGELFF.